The source of this TCR beta chain is a study of T cell responses to AZD1222 COVID-19 vaccine. Study findings and constraints: Nearly half of spike-specific TCRs reportedly target unmutated variant regions. White British ancestry dominated among donors, who included more females, and clonal diversity was possibly underestimated. At study baseline, merely roughly 6 AZD1222 recipients were seropositive. There were repertoire samples only from the period after the peak T cell response.

Regarding this clone: What it binds is not known.

The assay was immunoSEQ multiplex PCR, and TCRdb's table has in-frame clones only and misses some. The sample has just over 95,000 clones; roughly 89% are singletons. Trimming pared 10 bases from V and 4 bases from J, leaving 14 bases between. The CDR3 runs to 13 residues. Looked up from germline, CDR1 is WSHSY and CDR2 is SAAADI. The rearrangement uses TRBV10-2 and TRBJ1-5; D possibly corresponds to TRBD1 (5 bases). The input for sequencing was peripheral blood, taken on day 0 of AZD1222 vaccination. The source is an adult in good health. The CDR3 region has the DNA TGCGCCACCAGCACGCAGGGTAATCAGCCCCAGCATTTT. Encoded protein: CATSTQGNQPQHF.